The sample holds a few counts of the clone carrying this TCR beta chain. This entry belongs to a study of regulatory T cells in long-lasting Graves disease. Library construction for TCR beta used iRepertoire HTBI primers and Arm-PCR of CDR3 regions. Under the authors' procedure: Identification across samples found 62 TRBV and around 15 TRBJ segments. TCRdb re-analysed the multiplex PCR reads in MiXCR, keeping a single row per CDR3 protein. It is TCRdb's table, rather than the study itself, that gives the V and J calls and clone size. The sample records 350,000 to 450,000 distinct CDR3 sequences, around 11% being singletons. As to time point: newly diagnosed GD, antithyroid drugs for less than 3 months. Isolated PBMC RNA provided the starting material for the TCR library. As a group, patients came from one endocrinology department in Xi'an, China. The germline V gene has CDR1 DFQATT and CDR2 SNEGSKA (reference sequence). The V gene end was trimmed by 5 bases and the J gene end by 2 bases; junction bases not matched to a gene: 2. The length of the CDR3 is 15 residues.

This sample also appeared in a second study, on T cells in Graves' hyperthyroidism and ophthalmopathy.

The sequence came from a woman under 30 with Graves disease. This sequence joins TRBV20-1 and TRBJ2-1; 14 bases match TRBD2. Sample: peripheral blood mononuclear cells (PBMCs), taken at new diagnosis, from a patient treated with antithyroid drugs. The CDR3 region has the DNA TGCAGTGCTCAGGGACTAGCGGGAGCCTACAATGAGCAGTTCTTC. This gives the protein CSAQGLAGAYNEQFF.